Sequencing of this T cell receptor (beta chain) was carried out in a study of T cell changes during pregnancy in multiple sclerosis. Profiled with immunoSEQ multiplex PCR; TCRdb holds only in-frame clones, not every one. The table lists around 80,000 clones, around 94% of them singletons, with roughly 0.9% in the top ten. V lost 2 bases to trimming and J lost 5 bases, with 14 bases between them. Per germline, CDR1 MNHNY and CDR2 SVGAGI (reference sequence). The CDR3 sequence is 15 residues long. Only one count was recorded for this clone. The rearrangement links TRBV6-6 to TRBJ2-3; a weak D match, TRBD1 (6 bases). The source was peripheral blood, collected in the second trimester of pregnancy. This sequence was found in a female donor in good health, enrolled as a control in a pregnancy study. The chain's CDR3 is CASSYRAGAGDTQYF. The CDR3 DNA is TGTGCCAGCAGTTACCGCGCAGGGGCGGGAGATACGCAGTATTTT.